Below are 22 T cell receptor beta chains sequenced from a single sample in a study of T cell responses to AZD1222 COVID-19 vaccine. TCRdb keeps only in-frame clones here, not all; method: immunoSEQ multiplex PCR. The sample holds roughly 180,000 clones, roughly nine tenths seen once. Sequenced material: peripheral blood, taken on day 0 of AZD1222 vaccination. The receptors were gathered from an adult in good health.

The chain uses TRBV7-2 and TRBJ2-7; 13 nucleotides line up with TRBD2. CDR1 is SGHTA, CDR2 FQGNSA, per germline. V shed 5 bases and J 2 bases; nucleotides not matched to a gene: 3. The CDR3 sequence is 15 residues long. The CDR3 nucleotides are TGTGCCAGCAGCACGGGACTAGCGGGAACCTACGAGCAGTACTTC. Translated, it gives CASSTGLAGTYEQYF. Full variable domain (rest looked up from reference TRBV7-2 and TRBJ2-7): GAGVSQSPSNKVTEKGKDVELRCDPISGHTALYWYRQSLGQGLEFLIYFQGNSAPDKSGLPSDRFSAERTGGSVSTLTIQRTQQEDSAVYLCASSTGLAGTYEQYFGPGTRLTVT.

This clone was seen just once. This rearrangement joins TRBV27 to TRBJ1-5, with a possible D match to TRBD1 (6 bases). Per germline, CDR1 MNHEY and CDR2 SMNVEV (reference sequence). The CDR3 runs 13 residues. Deletions cut 8 bases from V and 5 bases from J, with 13 bases between. CDR3 region: CASGGASDQPQHF. CDR3 in DNA: TGTGCCAGCGGGGGGGCATCAGATCAGCCCCAGCATTTT.

Of note for this clone: The sample has other DNA sequences that encode this CDR3 too. The V and J genes are TRBV19 and TRBJ1-1, with no clear D. Per germline, CDR1 LNHDA and CDR2 SQIVND (reference sequence). Trimming pared 2 bases from V and 2 bases from J, leaving 6 bases between. The CDR3 contains 13 residues. This chain's CDR3 is CASSISRNTEAFF. Written as DNA, the CDR3 is TGTGCCAGTAGTATATCCCGTAACACTGAAGCTTTCTTT.

On this clone itself: The same CDR3 can be traced to other DNA sequences in this sample. The chain uses TRBV30 and TRBJ1-1; unclear D gene. This CDR3 is 13 amino acids long. The germline V gene encodes CDR1 GTSNPN and CDR2 SVGIG (reference sequence). V was trimmed by 0 bases and J by 0 bases, leaving 5 bases between them. The CDR3 sequence: CAWSVGLNTEAFF. The CDR3 DNA sequence: TGTGCCTGGAGTGTAGGGCTGAACACTGAAGCTTTCTTT.

This chain links TRBV19 with TRBJ1-2; D not resolved. V lost 5 bases and J lost 3, with 13 bases in between. Germline CDR1 and CDR2: LNHDA and SQIVND (reference sequence). The length of the CDR3 is 14 residues. CDR3 in amino acids: CASSVISVDYGYTF. CDR3 bases: TGTGCCAGTAGTGTCATTAGCGTTGACTATGGCTACACCTTC. Supplemented by reference TRBV19 and TRBJ1-2, the full variable domain reads DGGITQSPKYLFRKEGQNVTLSCEQNLNHDAMYWYRQDPGQGLRLIYYSQIVNDFQKGDIAEGYSVSREKKESFPLTVTSAQKNPTAFYLCASSVISVDYGYTFGSGTRLTVV.

This chain joins TRBV30 and TRBJ1-4, with 8 bases matching TRBD1. The CDR3 loop spans 16 amino acids. V gave up 0 bases and J gave up 8 bases; unmatched junction bases: 11. Germline V gene lookup returns CDR1 GTSNPN and CDR2 SVGIG (reference sequence). CDR3 region: CAWSVQGGPLIEKLFF. The DNA for the CDR3 is TGTGCCTGGAGTGTACAGGGGGGCCCTCTGATCGAAAAACTGTTTTTT.

V and J are TRBV7-8 and TRBJ2-7, with D tentatively TRBD2 (6 bases). The CDR3 spans 17 residues. Germline CDR1 reads SGHVS; CDR2 reads FQNEAQ. With 1 base removed from V and 1 base from J, the gap between germline ends came to 17 bases. The CDR3 region is CASSLVGVAGRSYEQYF. CDR3 nucleotides: TGTGCCAGCAGCTTAGTGGGGGTGGCAGGGAGGTCCTACGAGCAGTACTTC.

This chain links TRBV20-1 with TRBJ1-1, with TRBD1 matching 7 bases. V gave up 7 bases and J gave up 10 bases; unmatched junction bases: 9. Germline assignment: CDR1 DFQATT and CDR2 SNEGSKA (reference sequence). This CDR3 contains 11 residues. The CDR3 nucleotides are TGCAGTGTCATCAGGGGGTTCGGAGCTTTCTTT. Translated, it gives CSVIRGFGAFF.

The CDR3 is CASSQSRTAPPLFF. The CDR3 nucleotides read TGTGCCAGCAGCCAATCCCGGACCGCCCCGCCACTGTTTTTT. The V gene is TRBV14, the J gene TRBJ1-4; D remains ambiguous. Germline CDR1 and CDR2: SGHDN and FVKESK. Trimming removed 2 bases from V and 13 bases from J, with 17 bases in between. The CDR3 covers 14 residues.

This chain links TRBV28 with TRBJ1-1; TRBD1 is a possible D gene (5 bases). The CDR3 is made up of 12 amino acids. Per the germline V gene, CDR1 is MDHEN and CDR2 is SYDVKM. V was cut by 10 bases and J by 1 base, with 10 bases left in between. CDR3: CATKGRNTEAFF. In nucleotides, the CDR3 is TGTGCCACCAAGGGACGGAACACTGAAGCTTTCTTT.

The chain uses TRBV4-3 and TRBJ1-2; D is uncertain. CDR3 length equals 14 residues. Germline-derived CDR1 and CDR2 are LGHNA and YSLEER. The V gene lost 4 bases and the J gene lost 0 bases, with 9 bases spanning the gap. The CDR3 DNA sequence: TGCGCCAGCAGCCCGAGCCGGTCTAACTATGGCTACACCTTC. Protein sequence: CASSPSRSNYGYTF.

This sequence joins TRBV28 and TRBJ1-2, with 9 bases aligning to TRBD1. V shed 6 bases and J 4 bases; nucleotides not matched to a gene: 6. The CDR3 contains 14 residues. Germline-derived CDR1 and CDR2 are MDHEN and SYDVKM. In DNA, the CDR3 is TGTGCCAGCAGCTACAGGGGGCGCGCCTATGGCTACACCTTC. It specifies CASSYRGRAYGYTF.

The rearrangement uses TRBV2 and TRBJ2-2, with unresolved D. The V and J ends lost 3 bases and 6 bases respectively, with 8 bases between them. Germline CDR1 is SNHLY and CDR2 is FYNNEI. This CDR3 comprises 13 residues. This chain's CDR3 is CASSDGPAGELFF. The DNA for the CDR3 is TGTGCCAGCAGTGACGGACCGGCCGGGGAGCTGTTTTTT.

The chain recombines TRBV27 with TRBJ1-2; TRBD1 matches at 9 bases. V dropped 0 bases and J dropped 4; count of bases not matched to a gene: 6. This CDR3 has 16 residues. Germline CDR1 MNHEY, CDR2 SMNVEV (reference sequence). The CDR3 coding sequence is TGTGCCAGCAGTTTATCCCAAGACAGGGGGGCCTATGGCTACACCTTC. Its protein product is CASSLSQDRGAYGYTF.

The chain couples TRBV28 to TRBJ2-7, with 9 bases fitting TRBD2. V gave up 4 bases and J gave up 3 bases; unmatched junction bases: 4. Germline loops: CDR1 MDHEN, CDR2 SYDVKM. The CDR3 extends over 14 amino acids. The CDR3 DNA reads as TGTGCCAGCAGTTCCACTAGCGGGCGCTACGAGCAGTACTTC. Translation: CASSSTSGRYEQYF.

V gene TRBV3-1 (or the pseudogene TRBV3-2) combines with J gene TRBJ2-2, with D perhaps matching TRBD2 (6 bases). V shed 3 bases and J shed 4 bases, with 12 bases lying between them. The CDR3 length is 15 residues. Germline CDR1 is LGHDT and CDR2 is YNNKEL (reference sequence). The CDR3 spells CASSHGTGGTGELFF. The CDR3 nucleotides read TGTGCCAGCAGCCATGGGACCGGGGGCACCGGGGAGCTGTTTTTT.

This sequence joins TRBV11-3 and TRBJ2-3, with no clear D. The germline V and J ends were trimmed by 8 bases and 0 bases, with 15 bases remaining between them. Germline V gives CDR1 SGHNT, CDR2 YENEEA. This CDR3 has 15 residues. CDR3 bases: TGTGCCAGCCGCGATGGCGGATCTAGCACAGATACGCAGTATTTT. This codes for CASRDGGSSTDTQYF.

The V gene is TRBV27, the J gene TRBJ1-2; unclear D gene. Per germline, CDR1 MNHEY and CDR2 SMNVEV (reference sequence). The CDR3 is 12 amino acids. Trimming removed 5 bases from V and 2 bases from J, with 6 bases in between. The CDR3 here is CASSPANYGYTF. DNA of the CDR3: TGTGCCAGCAGTCCCGCGAACTATGGCTACACCTTC.

The chain combines TRBV28 with TRBJ2-1; 8 bases align to TRBD2. The CDR3 loop spans 15 amino acids. V lost 10 bases and J lost 4; bases outside the gene matches: 12. Germline V lookup: CDR1 MDHEN, CDR2 SYDVKM. The CDR3 DNA follows: TGTGCCACACAACTGGGACTAGGGAAGTACAATGAGCAGTTCTTC. Residues: CATQLGLGKYNEQFF.

J is TRBJ2-3 and V is TRBV7-8; 9 nucleotides match TRBD1. V lost 5 bases and J lost 0; bases outside the gene matches: 9. CDR1 is SGHVS and CDR2 is FQNEAQ in the germline V gene. The CDR3 runs 17 residues. For the CDR3, the DNA is TGTGCCAGCAGCCCGCGTCCCGGGACAGGGAGCACAGATACGCAGTATTTT. Residues: CASSPRPGTGSTDTQYF.

The chain has TRBV6-5 and TRBJ1-5; D not certain. The V end was cut by 2 bases, the J end by 4 bases, with 12 bases between. CDR1 is MNHEY, CDR2 SVGAGI, per germline. There are 15 residues in the CDR3. For the CDR3, the DNA is TGTGCCAGCAGTTACGGGCCACCCCAAAATCAGCCCCAGCATTTT. Its translation: CASSYGPPQNQPQHF.

V and J are TRBV28 and TRBJ2-6; D is ambiguous. Germline CDR1 and CDR2: MDHEN and SYDVKM. This CDR3 spans 20 amino acids. The V and J ends lost 3 bases and 0 bases respectively, with 21 bases between them. CDR3 nucleotide sequence: TGTGCCAGCAGTTTCCCATTCGGTGGGTTAGTGAACTCTGGGGCCAACGTCCTGACTTTC. It codes for CASSFPFGGLVNSGANVLTF.